The next 10 T cell receptor beta chains were all read from a single sample in a study of T cell clusters in autoimmune cytopenias. TRB rearrangements were amplified by touch-down multiplex PCR with mixed TRB-A/B primers. TCRdb re-called the multiplex PCR reads; one entry per CDR3 protein, DNA not given. Recorded for this sample: about 5,000 distinct CDR3 sequences. About 37,500 genome equivalents of blood DNA were amplified for TRB. The same specimen was also included in a second study, on T cell repertoires in aging, cancer and after chemotherapy.

The specimen was peripheral blood. These receptors were obtained from a human donor in good health.

The chain is built from TRBV20-1 and TRBJ2-7; TCRdb proposes TRBD2, but this gene call is untestable without DNA. Germline V CDR1 and CDR2: DFQATT, SNEGSKA (reference sequence). The CDR3 is made up of 15 amino acids. CDR3 residues: CSAKGRLAGTYEQYF.

The J gene is TRBJ1-6, the V gene TRBV24-1. This CDR3 contains 19 residues. Germline lookup yields CDR1 KGHDR and CDR2 SFDVKD. This CDR3 is CATSDFGLVRDSLNSPLHF.

The rearrangement joins TRBV27 to TRBJ1-2. This CDR3 region has 11 residues. From germline, CDR1 is MNHEY and CDR2 SMNVEV (reference sequence). CDR3 in amino acids: CASASNYGYTF.

The V call is TRBV14, the J call TRBJ1-5; TCRdb proposes TRBD1, but this gene call is untestable without DNA. In germline, CDR1 is SGHDN, CDR2 FVKESK. The CDR3 runs 16 residues. The CDR3 protein is CASSQGAGGGSQPQHF.

J is TRBJ2-2 and V is TRBV5-1; TCRdb's D call of TRBD2 is untestable without DNA. This CDR3 spans 16 amino acids. In germline, CDR1 is SGHRS, CDR2 YFSETQ. CDR3 amino acids: CASSFSKRGRTGELFF.

The chain couples TRBV12-3 or TRBV12-4 to TRBJ1-5; the D call of TRBD1 rests on TCRdb alone, since no DNA is present to check it. The CDR3 extends over 14 amino acids. The CDR3 protein is CASSLVGGSQPQHF.

According to its frequency, this clonotype is medium-sized. The chain recombines TRBV10-1 with TRBJ2-3. There are 13 residues in the CDR3. The germline V gene encodes CDR1 WNHNN and CDR2 SYGVQD (reference sequence). This chain's CDR3 is CASSQLETDTQYF.

This chain's CDR3 is CASSSSGLQETQYF. The V and J genes are TRBV27 and TRBJ2-5; TCRdb's assignment of TRBD1 cannot be checked, as there is no DNA. The CDR3 runs to 14 residues. Germline-derived CDR1 and CDR2 are MNHEY and SMNVEV (reference sequence).

The chain joins TRBV24-1 to TRBJ1-4; with no DNA, the TCRdb D assignment of TRBD1 cannot be verified. The CDR3 spans 16 residues. Germline V gene data show CDR1 as KGHDR and CDR2 as SFDVKD. CDR3 region: CATSEAGGATNEKLFF.

The V call is TRBV10-2, the J call TRBJ2-1. The CDR3 runs to 15 residues. CDR1 and CDR2 from the germline V gene are WSHSY and SAAADI. The chain's CDR3 is CASSGLSSSYNEQFF.